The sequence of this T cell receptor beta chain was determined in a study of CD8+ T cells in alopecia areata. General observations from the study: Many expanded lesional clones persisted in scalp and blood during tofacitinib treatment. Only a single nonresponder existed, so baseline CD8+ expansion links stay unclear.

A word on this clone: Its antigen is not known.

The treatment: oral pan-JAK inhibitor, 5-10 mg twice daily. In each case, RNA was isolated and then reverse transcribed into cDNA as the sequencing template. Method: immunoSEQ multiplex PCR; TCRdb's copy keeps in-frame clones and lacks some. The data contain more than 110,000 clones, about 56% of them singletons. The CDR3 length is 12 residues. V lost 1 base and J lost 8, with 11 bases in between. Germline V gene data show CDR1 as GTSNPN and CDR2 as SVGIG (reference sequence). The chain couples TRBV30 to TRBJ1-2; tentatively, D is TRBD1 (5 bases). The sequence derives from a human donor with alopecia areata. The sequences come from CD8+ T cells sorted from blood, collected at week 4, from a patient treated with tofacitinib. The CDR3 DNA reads TGTGCCTGGAGTGCGGTAAGGGGCGGCTACACCTTC. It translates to CAWSAVRGGYTF.